A single sample gave rise to the 20 T cell receptor beta chains below, sequenced in a study of STAT3 mutations in large granular lymphocyte leukemia. Overall study results and limits: Every T-cell large granular lymphocyte leukemia patient had at least one immunodominant TCR beta clonotype.

These TCRs' antigens remain unknown. Sequenced by immunoSEQ multiplex PCR; TCRdb stores in-frame clones only, minus some. The table has roughly 13,000 clones, roughly 85% seen once. Material: PBMCs. These receptors came from a human donor with T large granular lymphocyte leukemia. Some clones in this sample may be carry-over from other donors' samples.

The J gene is TRBJ2-4, the V gene TRBV28; D remains ambiguous. Germline CDR1 MDHEN, CDR2 SYDVKM. V was pared by 6 bases and J by 0 bases, with 3 bases between. The CDR3 is 12 residues long. The CDR3 DNA is TGTGCCAGCAGCCTAGCCAAAAACATTCAGTACTTC. It encodes CASSLAKNIQYF.

This clone turned up a few times. The chain combines TRBV4-2 with TRBJ1-3, with unresolved D. V lost 3 bases to trimming and J lost 0 bases, with 9 bases between them. Germline loops: CDR1 LGHNA, CDR2 YNFKEQ. The CDR3 runs to 15 residues. CDR3 protein: CASSQAQDSGNTIYF. The DNA of the CDR3 is TGTGCCAGCAGCCAGGCGCAGGACTCTGGAAACACCATATATTTT.

V gene TRBV6-6 combines with J gene TRBJ1-3; no firm D call. This CDR3 has 15 amino acids. The germline gives CDR1 MNHNY, CDR2 SVGAGI (reference sequence). V was cut by 7 bases and J by 1 base, with 14 bases left in between. The CDR3: CASTDPGGSGNTIYF. The CDR3 nucleotides are TGTGCCAGCACCGACCCGGGCGGGTCTGGAAACACCATATATTTT.

The chain has TRBV29-1 and TRBJ2-2, with D possibly matching TRBD1 (5 bases). CDR1 and CDR2 from the germline V gene are SQVTM and ANQGSEA. This CDR3 is built from 13 residues. V was pared by 5 bases and J by 6 bases, with 13 bases between. Here the CDR3 reads CSVQGAVAGELFF. The CDR3 nucleotides are TGCAGCGTTCAGGGTGCGGTTGCCGGGGAGCTGTTTTTT.

The J gene is TRBJ1-5, the V gene TRBV5-1, with TRBD1 as a possible D gene (6 bases). Trimming pared 4 bases from V and 0 bases from J, leaving 17 bases between. The CDR3 consists of 17 residues. Germline V gene data show CDR1 as SGHRS and CDR2 as YFSETQ. In nucleotides, the CDR3 is TGCGCCAGCAGCCTCAGCGGAGGGGGTAGTAGCAATCAGCCCCAGCATTTT. Translated, it gives CASSLSGGGSSNQPQHF. The full variable domain, with the rest looked up from reference TRBV5-1 and TRBJ1-5, is KAGVTQTPRYLIKTRGQQVTLSCSPISGHRSVSWYQQTPGQGLQFLFEYFSETQRNKGNFPGRFSGRQFSNSRSEMNVSTLELGDSALYLCASSLSGGGSSNQPQHFGDGTRLSIL.

The chain combines TRBV9 with TRBJ1-1; weak D call: TRBD1 (5 bases). Germline CDR1 is SGDLS and CDR2 is YYNGEE. V was pared by 0 bases and J by 0 bases, with 9 bases between. This CDR3 region has 15 residues. The CDR3 is CASSVEGLLNTEAFF. The CDR3 nucleotides are TGTGCCAGCAGCGTAGAGGGACTCTTGAACACTGAAGCTTTCTTT.

As for this clone: At the DNA level, this CDR3 is encoded by other sequences in the same sample as well. The gene calls are TRBV5-1 and TRBJ1-5; D unresolved. The CDR3 is made up of 14 amino acids. V lost 0 bases and J lost 4, with 8 bases in between. Germline V gene sequence: CDR1 SGHRS, CDR2 YFSETQ. The CDR3 is CASSLGGDNQPQHF. As DNA, the CDR3 is TGCGCCAGCAGCTTGGGCGGGGATAATCAGCCCCAGCATTTT. The whole variable domain, remainder taken from reference TRBV5-1 and TRBJ1-5, is KAGVTQTPRYLIKTRGQQVTLSCSPISGHRSVSWYQQTPGQGLQFLFEYFSETQRNKGNFPGRFSGRQFSNSRSEMNVSTLELGDSALYLCASSLGGDNQPQHFGDGTRLSIL.

In the case of this clone: A junction end diverges from the germline sequence, so it may reflect a read error. The V gene is TRBV7-9, the J gene TRBJ1-5, with 8 bases lining up with TRBD1. Germline loops: CDR1 SEHNR, CDR2 FQNEAQ (reference sequence). The CDR3 has 13 amino acids. CDR3 in DNA: TGTGCCAGCAGCTTGGATCAGGGGGCGCGGAAAGATTTT. The encoded protein is CASSLDQGARKDF.

This clone is deemed large (0.1 to 1%). The CDR3 loop reads CAWSVAVRNEQFF. As DNA, the CDR3 is TGTGCCTGGAGTGTAGCGGTGAGGAATGAGCAGTTCTTC. The chain links TRBV30 to TRBJ2-1; tentative D call: TRBD2 (5 bases). V gave up 0 bases and J gave up 7 bases, with 10 bases separating them. The CDR3 is 13 amino acids. The germline CDR1 and CDR2 sequences are GTSNPN and SVGIG (reference sequence).

The chain links TRBV5-1 to TRBJ1-3; D is ambiguous. V lost 0 bases and J lost 3, with 7 bases in between. The CDR3 is 14 residues long. Germline CDR1 reads SGHRS; CDR2 reads YFSETQ. CDR3 sequence reads: CASSLDQVGNTIYF. Written as DNA, the CDR3 is TGCGCCAGCAGCTTGGACCAGGTTGGAAACACCATATATTTT. The entire variable domain, with the rest obtained from reference TRBV5-1 and TRBJ1-3, is as follows: KAGVTQTPRYLIKTRGQQVTLSCSPISGHRSVSWYQQTPGQGLQFLFEYFSETQRNKGNFPGRFSGRQFSNSRSEMNVSTLELGDSALYLCASSLDQVGNTIYFGEGSWLTVV.

The chain joins TRBV5-4 to TRBJ2-5, with no clear D. Germline V CDR1 and CDR2: SGHNT, YYREEE (reference sequence). Trimming removed 4 bases at V and 5 bases at J, with 15 bases between. The CDR3 runs to 14 residues. The CDR3 is CASSGPDLVETQYF. The CDR3 DNA reads as TGTGCCAGCAGCGGGCCCGACTTAGTTGAGACCCAGTACTTC.

The chain links TRBV28 to TRBJ1-1; perhaps TRBD1 as D (6 bases). Germline lookup yields CDR1 MDHEN and CDR2 SYDVKM. V lost 2 bases to trimming and J lost 0 bases, with 7 bases between them. The CDR3 spans 14 residues. As DNA, the CDR3 is TGTGCCAGCAGTTTAAGGGGGATGAACACTGAAGCTTTCTTT. The encoded protein is CASSLRGMNTEAFF.

The chain uses TRBV27 and TRBJ1-5, with 7 bases identical to TRBD1. This CDR3 has 15 residues. Germline CDR1 MNHEY, CDR2 SMNVEV (reference sequence). Trimming took 2 bases from V and 9 from J; bases not matched to a gene: 10. CDR3 region: CASSLEGNRGTPQHF. The CDR3 DNA reads as TGTGCCAGCAGTTTAGAGGGGAACAGGGGAACGCCCCAGCATTTT.

This chain uses TRBV18 with TRBJ1-6, with D possibly TRBD1 on 5 matching bases. The V gene lost 2 bases and the J gene lost 9 bases, with 14 bases spanning the gap. There are 15 residues in the CDR3. Germline V CDR1 and CDR2: KGHSH, LQKENI. In nucleotides, the CDR3 is TGTGCCAGCTCACCATTGGAGGGGCGGAGTTCACCCCTCCACTTT. It codes for CASSPLEGRSSPLHF.

This clone was seen only a few times. This chain connects TRBV6-6 to TRBJ1-2; a weak D match, TRBD1 (5 bases). The CDR3 has 14 amino acids. The germline V and J ends were trimmed by 7 bases and 4 bases, with 16 bases remaining between them. Germline values: CDR1 MNHNY, CDR2 SVGAGI (reference sequence). The DNA of the CDR3 is TGTGCCAGCAATGTCCCAGGGCGCGCCTATGGCTACACCTTC. It is translated as CASNVPGRAYGYTF.

This clone was picked up one time. CDR3 amino acids: CASSPRDREEEQYF. In DNA form, the CDR3 reads TGTGCCAGCAGTCCGCGGGACAGGGAAGAAGAGCAGTACTTC. The chain links TRBV28 to TRBJ2-7; TRBD1 agrees at 9 bases. Germline CDR1 is MDHEN and CDR2 is SYDVKM. The CDR3 spans 14 residues. Losses at the gene ends were 5 bases for V and 7 bases for J; bases not matched to a gene: 9.

This clone was seen just once. The V call is TRBV19, the J call TRBJ2-4; D perhaps matches TRBD1 (5 bases). The CDR3 has 15 residues. V was trimmed by 2 bases and J by 0 bases, leaving 8 bases between them. Germline-derived CDR1 and CDR2 are LNHDA and SQIVND (reference sequence). This CDR3 is CASSIRGRAKNIQYF. The CDR3 DNA is TGTGCCAGTAGTATAAGGGGCAGAGCCAAAAACATTCAGTACTTC.

The chain has TRBV7-9 and TRBJ2-5, with D possibly TRBD2 on 5 matching bases. V dropped 1 base and J dropped 2 bases, with 23 bases sitting between them. The CDR3 consists of 19 residues. Germline values: CDR1 SEHNR, CDR2 FQNEAQ (reference sequence). In nucleotides, the CDR3 is TGTGCCAGCAGCTTAGAGTTGGTCGGGGAGATGTTGAGGCAAGAGACCCAGTACTTC. Translated: CASSLELVGEMLRQETQYF.

The chain carries TRBV18 and TRBJ2-5; D is unclear. The CDR3 consists of 13 residues. Germline-derived CDR1 and CDR2 are KGHSH and LQKENI. Trimming removed 0 bases at V and 3 bases at J, with 5 bases between. For the CDR3, the DNA is TGTGCCAGCTCACCACCAAGGGAAGAGACCCAGTACTTC. Its protein product is CASSPPREETQYF.

The chain links TRBV10-3 to TRBJ1-2; TRBD1 matches 9 bases. Germline-derived CDR1 and CDR2 are ENHRY and SYGVKD. The CDR3 has 15 residues. J gave up 3 bases and V 5 bases, and 7 bases lay outside the gene matches. The CDR3 DNA is TGTGCCATCAGTCGTAGGACAGGGGATGACTATGGCTACACCTTC. Its translation is CAISRRTGDDYGYTF.